This entry describes one T cell receptor (beta chain). CDR1 and CDR2 from the germline V gene are SGHTS and YDEGEE. Trimming cost V 4 bases and J 0 bases; bases outside gene matches: 1. There are 15 residues in the CDR3. Produced via immunoSEQ multiplex PCR; TCRdb's table is partial and in-frame only. The data hold tens of thousands of clones, with 92% observed a single time. The data belong to a study of T cell changes during pregnancy in multiple sclerosis. The sequences come from peripheral blood, collected in the third trimester of pregnancy. The sequence was collected from a female donor in good health, enrolled as a control in a pregnancy study. This chain links TRBV5-8 with TRBJ2-6; TRBD2 agrees at 7 bases. The CDR3 coding sequence is TGTGCCAGCAGCCGGGACTACTCTGGGGCCAACGTCCTGACTTTC. Translation: CASSRDYSGANVLTF.